This T cell receptor (beta chain) appears in the sequencing data of a study of OX40 agonist ivuxolimab in advanced cancers. Across the whole study: A history of anti-PD-1, anti-PD-L1 or anti-CTLA-4 therapy was acceptable, and roughly 40% had some.

Trimming took off 4 bases at V and 2 bases at J, with 17 bases between the two ends. CDR1 and CDR2 from the germline V gene are SGHDT and YYEEEE. There are 16 residues in the CDR3. Systemic immunosuppression or a history of autoimmune disease excluded patients. The data were produced by immunoSEQ multiplex PCR, yet TCRdb's version contains in-frame clones alone and is incomplete. The sample includes some 83,000 clones, about 89% of them seen just once. The sample in question was CD4+ or CD8+ T cells sorted from blood, obtained in a trial of the OX40 agonist ivuxolimab. The rearrangement links TRBV5-6 to TRBJ2-3, with D perhaps assigned TRBD1 or TRBD2 (5 bases each). The TCR sequence derives from an adult with an advanced solid tumor such as melanoma, head and neck, liver or kidney cancer. The CDR3 spells CASSPPSGTYTDTQYF. The DNA of the CDR3 is TGTGCCAGCAGCCCCCCTTCCGGGACCTACACAGATACGCAGTATTTT.